This T cell receptor beta chain was profiled in a study of blood T cells in healthy people across ages. Whole-study context: Template switching caught about one barcoded beta molecule for each two T cells. Study results and limitations: From one million sequenced T cells, diversity estimates were lower bounds.

The use of a sample-barcoded 5' primer and a J-beta primer mix characterized a second PCR of roughly 6 to 11 cycles. Using its own MiXCR run on the 5' RACE reads, TCRdb lists one record per CDR3 protein. Of about 1,800,000 distinct CDR3 sequences detected, over 25% appear once; the ten largest clones hold over 7%. Each sample provided at least 6 micrograms of extracted total RNA. Trimming shortened V by 4 bases and J by 5 bases, and 18 bases separated the two germline ends. This CDR3 comprises 15 residues. Germline V CDR1 and CDR2: MGHRA, YSYEKL. This clonotype has at least ten counts. Its antigen is unidentified.

The chain has TRBV4-1 and TRBJ2-7, with a tentative D call TRBD2 (7 bases). Sequencing used blood. The origin of this receptor is a woman aged 30 to 39 in good health. DNA for the CDR3: TGCGCCAGCAGCCGGATTTTAAGGGAGGGGGACGAGCAGTACTTC. It specifies CASSRILREGDEQYF.